This T cell receptor (beta chain) was sequenced for a study of cytomegalovirus exposure and HLA in healthy donors. Study context: In a later analysis, the roughly 120 validation repertoires were reported to have used the same platform as the approximately 690 first-cohort repertoires. Study conclusions and caveats: Cytomegalovirus-associated status was assigned to some 160 TCR beta chains. In vitro experiments confirmed that a few CMV-associated chains were specific for CMV antigens.

The CDR3 has 20 residues. Trimming removed 3 bases at V and 4 bases at J, with 28 bases between. Measured with immunoSEQ multiplex PCR; TCRdb has only the in-frame clones, and not every one. The sample includes approximately 98,000 clones, approximately 85% of them seen just once. Turning to this clone: The antigen is undetermined.

Sequenced input: PBMCs. The TCR comes from a woman under 30 in good health and CMV-seronegative. This chain joins TRBV23-1 and TRBJ1-5; a weak D match, TRBD1 (6 bases). TRBV23-1 belongs to the ORF category, with a function that is uncertain. The CDR3 bases are TGCGCCAGCAGTCACCTAGAAGGGCCCGGGCCCTCAGGGGTGAATCAGCCCCAGCATTTT. Translation gives CASSHLEGPGPSGVNQPQHF.